Each of the 26 T cell receptor beta chains below was sequenced from the same sample in a study of T cell responses to AZD1222 COVID-19 vaccine. Sequenced by immunoSEQ multiplex PCR; TCRdb stores in-frame clones only, minus some. The top ten clones hold 0.95% to 1.5% of a sample with approximately 110,000 clones, approximately 92% of them seen once. The starting material was peripheral blood, obtained on day 0 of AZD1222 vaccination. These receptors all come from an adult in good health.

V is TRBV7-3 and J is TRBJ2-2; D possibly corresponds to TRBD2 (6 bases). Trimming removed 1 base at V and 4 bases at J, with 13 bases between. The CDR3 loop spans 16 amino acids. Germline CDR1 and CDR2: SGHTA and FQGTGA. CDR3 sequence reads: CASSLRRAQSTGELFF. CDR3 DNA sequence: TGTGCCAGCAGCTTAAGGAGGGCCCAGAGCACCGGGGAGCTGTTTTTT.

The chain joins TRBV5-5 to TRBJ2-7; the D is unclear. Trimming removed 4 bases from V and 3 bases from J, with 11 bases in between. Per germline, CDR1 SGHKS and CDR2 YYEKEE (reference sequence). CDR3 size: 13 residues. The CDR3 DNA sequence: TGTGCCAGCAGCCTGGACCTGATCTACGAGCAGTACTTC. This encodes CASSLDLIYEQYF.

This clone was seen only once. The rearrangement uses TRBV19 and TRBJ2-5, with D possibly TRBD2 on 6 matching bases. The CDR3 spans 14 residues. V lost 3 bases, J lost 5 bases, and 13 bases lay in between. Germline CDR1 reads LNHDA; CDR2 reads SQIVND (reference sequence). The CDR3 DNA reads TGTGCCAGTAGTATCGATACTAGCCGCGAGACCCAGTACTTC. Protein sequence: CASSIDTSRETQYF. The whole variable domain, remainder taken from reference TRBV19 and TRBJ2-5, is DGGITQSPKYLFRKEGQNVTLSCEQNLNHDAMYWYRQDPGQGLRLIYYSQIVNDFQKGDIAEGYSVSREKKESFPLTVTSAQKNPTAFYLCASSIDTSRETQYFGPGTRLLVL.

The rearrangement uses TRBV28 and TRBJ2-5; D is uncertain. V was pared by 1 base and J by 3 bases, with 6 bases between. Germline V lookup: CDR1 MDHEN, CDR2 SYDVKM. The CDR3 is made up of 13 amino acids. CDR3 sequence reads: CASSLSWEETQYF. The CDR3 DNA sequence: TGTGCCAGCAGTTTATCATGGGAAGAGACCCAGTACTTC.

The count of this clone is one. The rearrangement links TRBV6-5 to TRBJ1-6; 10 bases map to TRBD1. Trimming cost V 5 bases and J 8 bases; bases outside gene matches: 6. Germline values: CDR1 MNHEY, CDR2 SVGAGI. This CDR3 is built from 15 residues. CDR3 protein: CASSPGTGVHSPLHF. The CDR3 bases are TGTGCCAGCAGTCCCGGGACAGGGGTACATTCACCCCTCCACTTT.

CDR3 amino acids: CAWSYSFNSPLHF. The CDR3, as DNA: TGTGCCTGGAGTTACAGTTTTAATTCACCCCTCCACTTT. This chain uses TRBV30 with TRBJ1-6; D is undetermined. V was shortened by 2 bases and J by 6 bases, with 8 bases between the two germline ends. Germline loops: CDR1 GTSNPN, CDR2 SVGIG (reference sequence). The CDR3 contains 13 residues.

The chain is built from TRBV2 and TRBJ1-1; unclear D gene. Looked up from germline, CDR1 is SNHLY and CDR2 is FYNNEI. The CDR3 consists of 14 residues. Trimming pared 5 bases from V and 0 bases from J, leaving 10 bases between. CDR3: CASSSRAMNTEAFF. CDR3 sequence (DNA): TGTGCCAGCAGTTCTAGGGCCATGAACACTGAAGCTTTCTTT.

This rearrangement joins TRBV7-9 to TRBJ2-2; D gene uncertain. With 1 base removed from V and 9 bases from J, the gap between germline ends came to 9 bases. This CDR3 has 13 residues. The germline CDR1 and CDR2 sequences are SEHNR and FQNEAQ (reference sequence). The CDR3 sequence: CASSLGSPRELFF. CDR3 bases: TGTGCCAGCAGCTTAGGTTCCCCCCGGGAGCTGTTTTTT. Combining the CDR3 with reference TRBV7-9 and TRBJ2-2 gives the whole variable domain DTGVSQNPRHKITKRGQNVTFRCDPISEHNRLYWYRQTLGQGPEFLTYFQNEAQLEKSRLLSDRFSAERPKGSFSTLEIQRTEQGDSAMYLCASSLGSPRELFFGEGSRLTVL.

The J gene is TRBJ1-1, the V gene TRBV19, with D possibly matching TRBD1 (6 bases). The CDR3 is 13 amino acids. V gave up 3 bases and J gave up 3 bases, with 8 bases separating them. CDR1 is LNHDA and CDR2 is SQIVND in the germline V gene (reference sequence). CDR3 DNA sequence: TGTGCCAGTAGTATGAGGGGGGACACTGAAGCTTTCTTT. Protein: CASSMRGDTEAFF.

The CDR3 DNA reads TGTGCCAGCCGACTAGCGCGGTGCACAGATACGCAGTATTTT. This sequence encodes CASRLARCTDTQYF. The chain couples TRBV21-1 to TRBJ2-3; no DNA check was done on the table's D call, TRBD2. TRBV21-1 constitutes a pseudogene. This CDR3 is 14 amino acids long.

The chain uses TRBV9 and TRBJ2-3, with 9 bases aligning to TRBD1. The CDR3 contains 15 residues. With V trimmed by 4 bases and J by 5 bases, 8 bases remained unmatched. Germline-derived CDR1 and CDR2 are SGDLS and YYNGEE. CDR3 nucleotides: TGTGCCAGCAGCCCGCGGACAGGGGAGATAGATACGCAGTATTTT. Translating gives CASSPRTGEIDTQYF.

This clone was seen a few times. The V and J genes are TRBV7-2 and TRBJ2-4; D not resolved. Germline CDR1 is SGHTA and CDR2 is FQGNSA. The CDR3 covers 14 residues. Trimming left V 1 base short and J 7 bases short, with 11 bases between. The CDR3 bases are TGTGCCAGCAGCTTAGGTGGGGTTGGCAACATTCAGTACTTC. Amino acids: CASSLGGVGNIQYF.

The rearrangement joins TRBV7-2 to TRBJ2-3, with 9 bases matching TRBD2. Germline CDR1 SGHTA, CDR2 FQGNSA. After removal of 8 bases from V and 4 bases from J, the junction contained 4 bases not matched to a gene. This CDR3 region has 13 residues. The CDR3 nucleotides are TGTGCCAGCGGGCGGGGGGGCTCAGATACGCAGTATTTT. Amino acid sequence: CASGRGGSDTQYF.

This chain connects TRBV6-4 to TRBJ2-3; unclear D gene. CDR1 MRHNA and CDR2 SNTAGT come from the germline V gene. V was shortened by 2 bases and J by 0 bases, with 21 bases between the two germline ends. CDR3 length: 19 amino acids. Here the CDR3 reads CASSDTTRRKKSSTDTQYF. The DNA of the CDR3 is TGTGCCAGCAGTGACACGACCCGTAGGAAGAAATCTAGCACAGATACGCAGTATTTT.

V and J are TRBV6-6 and TRBJ2-1; 9 bases are shared with TRBD2. Trimming at V came to 7 bases and at J to 6 bases, leaving 10 bases not matched to a gene. CDR1 and CDR2 from the germline V gene are MNHNY and SVGAGI (reference sequence). The CDR3 is 15 residues long. The CDR3 nucleotides read TGTGCCAGCACCCCAGCGGGAGGAGCGGGCAATGAGCAGTTCTTC. Translated: CASTPAGGAGNEQFF.

The chain has TRBV27 and TRBJ2-1; no definite D call. The germline V gene has CDR1 MNHEY and CDR2 SMNVEV (reference sequence). The CDR3 totals 14 residues. Trimming took 3 bases from V and 6 from J, leaving 12 bases between them. The CDR3 loop is CASSFGPGGNEQFF. CDR3 nucleotide sequence: TGTGCCAGCAGTTTCGGACCTGGTGGCAATGAGCAGTTCTTC.

This CDR3 reads CASSQGGTGNNSPLHF. DNA of the CDR3: TGTGCCAGCAGCCAAGGCGGGACAGGGAATAATTCACCCCTCCACTTT. The chain couples TRBV4-2 to TRBJ1-6, with 9 bases matching TRBD1. The germline gives CDR1 LGHNA, CDR2 YNFKEQ. With 1 base clipped from V and 5 bases from J, the junction kept 3 bases outside the gene matches. CDR3 length: 16 residues.

This clone was recorded once. The rearrangement links TRBV12-3 or TRBV12-4 to TRBJ2-3, with a tentative D call TRBD1 (5 bases). CDR3 length equals 12 residues. V lost 5 bases and J 5 bases, leaving 8 bases between the germline ends. CDR3 protein: CASSPTGDTQYF. CDR3 in DNA: TGTGCCAGCAGTCCCACAGGAGATACGCAGTATTTT.

The chain links TRBV5-8 to TRBJ2-1; D is tentatively TRBD1 or TRBD2 (5 bases each). Per the germline V gene, CDR1 is SGHTS and CDR2 is YDEGEE. Trimming took off 4 bases at V and 9 bases at J, with 17 bases between the two ends. The CDR3 runs to 14 residues. The CDR3 sequence is CASSPPFRGSEQFF. The CDR3 DNA reads TGTGCCAGCAGCCCCCCCTTCCGGGGCAGTGAGCAGTTCTTC.

This rearrangement joins TRBV5-6 to TRBJ2-5; TRBD1 agrees at 9 bases. Trimming removed 4 bases from V and 4 bases from J; junction bases left unmatched: 5. The CDR3 consists of 14 residues. In germline, CDR1 is SGHDT, CDR2 YYEEEE. CDR3 nucleotides: TGTGCCAGCAGCACCCCGACAGGGGGAGAGACCCAGTACTTC. Residues: CASSTPTGGETQYF.

CDR3 sequence (DNA): TGTGCCAGCAGCTTAGGGCTAGTCGAGACCCAGTACTTC. It is translated as CASSLGLVETQYF. The genes are TRBV11-2 and TRBJ2-5, with D unresolved. Germline V gives CDR1 SGHAT, CDR2 FQNNGV. Trimming left V 1 base short and J 5 bases short, with 8 bases between. CDR3 size: 13 residues.

Comments on this clone: In the same sample, other DNA sequences code for this CDR3. This rearrangement joins TRBV7-8 to TRBJ1-1; D gene uncertain. This CDR3 contains 14 residues. The V end lost 5 bases, the J end lost 1 base, and 11 bases lay between the germline ends. Germline V gene sequence: CDR1 SGHVS, CDR2 FQNEAQ. The CDR3 loop reads CASSLGGKNTEAFF. The CDR3 DNA sequence: TGTGCCAGCAGCCTGGGTGGGAAGAACACTGAAGCTTTCTTT.

V is TRBV20-1 and J is TRBJ2-2, with 8 positions matching TRBD2. Per germline, CDR1 DFQATT and CDR2 SNEGSKA (reference sequence). The CDR3 runs 11 residues. Here the CDR3 reads CRAGGHGELFF. The CDR3 region has the DNA TGCAGGGCGGGGGGCCACGGGGAGCTGTTTTTT.

The rearrangement uses TRBV3-1 (or the pseudogene TRBV3-2) and TRBJ2-3, with D perhaps being TRBD1 or TRBD2 (5 bases each). Per germline, CDR1 LGHDT and CDR2 YNNKEL (reference sequence). V was pared by 5 bases and J by 4 bases, with 13 bases between. The CDR3 consists of 14 residues. Here the CDR3 DNA reads TGTGCCAGCAGCTACGGGGACCGGCCAGATACGCAGTATTTT. It codes for CASSYGDRPDTQYF.

The chain uses TRBV11-1 and TRBJ2-7, with TRBD1 matching 7 bases. Per the germline V gene, CDR1 is SGHAT and CDR2 is FQDESV (reference sequence). This CDR3 region has 13 residues. Unmatched junction bases numbered 10, after V lost 8 bases and J lost 6 bases. The CDR3 DNA follows: TGTGCCAGCTCGACAGGGCTTTTGGGCGAGCAGTACTTC. Translating it yields CASSTGLLGEQYF.

CDR3 in DNA: TGTGCCAGCAGGGGGTACAATGAGCAGTTCTTC. Translating gives CASRGYNEQFF. This chain connects TRBV7-2 to TRBJ2-1; no firm D call. CDR1 SGHTA and CDR2 FQGNSA come from the germline V gene. V lost 6 bases and J 4 bases, leaving 4 bases between the germline ends. This CDR3 comprises 11 residues.